This TCR beta chain appears in the sequencing data of a study of cytomegalovirus exposure and HLA in healthy donors (dated by TCRdb to the late 2010s). About the study as a whole: An earlier analysis of 587 of the donors reported more than 250 Gb of sequence data and approximately 110 million unique TCR beta sequences from 150 million to 200 million T cells. Roughly 5 DR-DQ haplotypes were handled as single units for association and clustering because linkage in the cohort was strong. Every repertoire in the discovery cohort had been generated on one and the same sequencing platform. In a later analysis, previously published TCR beta repertoires from 670 or so donors were re-analyzed and high-resolution HLA genotyping was added so that TCR occurrence patterns could be studied. In an earlier analysis of 500 to 650 of the donors, high-throughput TCR beta sequencing was used to judge whether each TCR beta V gene segment behaved as functional or pseudogenic. The study combined high-throughput TCR immunosequencing, statistical association of individual TCRs with disease status, and machine learning to predict cytomegalovirus infection status. The study profiled the T cell repertoires of 550 to 700 subjects by immunosequencing and related them to cytomegalovirus serostatus. Among around 400 genotyped donors of the cohort, an average of roughly 240,000 unique TCR beta nucleotide sequences were sequenced per donor, roughly 20% of them non-productive. Besides the first cohort of around 700 subjects, a separate validation cohort made up of 120 different subjects was used. Class I and class II HLA loci were covered by the typing at four-digit resolution. Typing coverage differed by locus: A, B, C, DRB1 and DQB1 were typed in roughly 620-630 donors, DQA1 in about 500, DPA1 in nearly 610, and DPB1 in 450 to 480. Approximately 300 gigabases of sequencing data and tens of millions of unique TCR sequences were included in an early release covering around 600 HLA-typed donors. Donor age, sex, ethnicity and CMV serostatus were collected together with the repertoire data. The later analysis used no new phenotypic data to find candidate immune exposures, relying instead on TCR beta sequences and their occurrence across donors. A later genetic analysis used genome-wide SNP genotypes for about 55% of the 666 donors, treating that subset as a discovery cohort. Of the 398 genotyped donors, roughly 80% fell in the genetic ancestry cluster associated with self-reported Caucasian donors. The aim of the study was to test whether cataloging public T cell receptors could identify signatures of past pathogen exposure. The study at large found these results: It was suggested by the authors that the approach could potentially be generalized to other disease states and immunological phenotypes. A group of highly shared sequence variants was considered likely to be a technical artifact of the sequencing pipeline. For the cohort, immune exposure information was limited to CMV serostatus. A later analysis found that HLA-associated TCR beta chains were more clonally expanded and had lower generation probabilities than equally common non-associated chains. Because HLA typing was missing for some donors at each locus, association tests included only the typed subset. Most TCR sequences were seen in very few donors, while some public TCRs were found in many individuals. The cohort was sequenced for TCR beta chains only, and without alpha or paired-chain data the features that could be detected were limited. A total of 164 TCR beta chains were listed by the study as associated with cytomegalovirus. A later genetic analysis reported fewer N-insertions in productive TCRs among donors in an Asian-associated ancestry cluster than the roughly 650-donor mean. According to a later analysis, parvovirus B19, influenza, CMV and Epstein-Barr virus appeared linked to several top co-occurrence clusters. In a later analysis, the rate of TCR association differed among HLA loci, with DRB1 alleles having the most associated TCRs and HLA-C alleles having the fewest. The classifier was reported to diagnose cytomegalovirus status with high specificity and sensitivity in both the original and validation cohorts. Correlated functional status among segregating V segments might be attributable to linkage disequilibrium, but an unknown experimental factor could not be ruled out. A later genetic analysis associated a missense DCLRE1C variant with V-gene and J-gene trimming of TCR beta chains, and an independent cohort replicated the association. A further reported finding was that TCR beta sequences accurately predicted the HLA-A and HLA-B alleles for most subjects in the first cohort. Because counts were too low, 15 to 20 rarely observed V segments, including chromosome 9 orphons, were left out of the earlier analysis of some 600 of the donors. Sequencing depth was assumed to be roughly uniform across donors in the presence/absence analyses, though that assumption may not hold. In an earlier analysis of some 550 of the donors, most TCR beta V segments were observed in productive rearrangements about 87% or about 30% of the time, broadly matching IMGT annotations. At a false discovery rate of 0.05, a later analysis linked about 16,000 TCR beta sequences to specific HLA alleles. In vitro tests confirmed that a few of the cytomegalovirus-associated TCR beta chains recognize cytomegalovirus antigens. When HLA alleles, especially DR and DQ, strongly co-occurred, TCR associations were difficult to assign to individual alleles. In a later analysis, most CMV-associated TCR beta chains were found to appear HLA-restricted, with HLA associations seemingly driven largely by CMV exposure.

Points on this clone: Its antigen is unknown. No much larger clonotype is one base removed from it; base qualities were not supplied.

The method behind the library was the immunoSEQ multiplex PCR assay. A mixture of 60 forward primers for TCR Vbeta segments and 13 reverse primers for TCR Jbeta segments was used in the multiplex PCR. Amplification of the CDR3 region of rearranged TCR beta genes was performed with a multiplex PCR assay on genomic DNA. On the Illumina HiSeq System, the amplified TCR beta libraries were sequenced as 87-base-pair reads. The paper's processing steps were these. A later analysis tallied around 80 million unique TCR beta chains across the approximately 670 repertoires, and approximately 12 million of those chains were shared by two or more donors. Raw reads were error-corrected and collapsed into unique sequences with a nearest-neighbor algorithm that merged closely related sequences to remove PCR and sequencing errors. To assign V, D and J gene segments, CDR3 sequences were aligned to IMGT reference sequences. For a sequence to be retained, a match of at least six nucleotides to both a V gene segment and a J gene segment was required. Rearrangements were called productive when the CDR3 lacked stop codons and stayed in frame with V and J; all others were non-productive. CDR3 was defined according to IMGT convention as the region running from the second conserved V-encoded cysteine to the conserved J-encoded phenylalanine. The earlier analysis of 500 to 650 of the donors excluded any sequence lacking an unambiguous match to a single V gene segment. An earlier analysis of a few hundred of the donors called V segments functional above 56.7% productive rearrangements and segregating when the between-donor standard deviation exceeded 5%. A statistical classification framework was built to diagnose cytomegalovirus status from the catalog of TCR beta chain sequences. A later analysis assigned V and J genes by comparing TCR nucleotide sequences with IMGT/GENE-DB human TR gene sequences. In a later analysis, CDR3 sequences and most-parsimonious VDJ recombination scenarios were assigned using the TCRdist pipeline. A later analysis defined each TCR beta chain by its CDR3 amino acid sequence plus V-gene family, and excluded reads lacking a unique V-gene family. As a way to deal with suspected cross-contamination and a sequencing artifact, a later analysis dropped roughly 620 nucleotide sequences that were highly shared and had low generation probability. In a later analysis, a clonal expansion index was calculated for each public chain from normalized within-repertoire ranks of inferred template counts. Generation probabilities in a later analysis came from a VDJ recombination model fitted to out-of-frame rearrangements, and those results were checked against IGoR. In a later analysis, TCR-TCR, TCR-HLA and TCR-CMV co-occurrence was scored with hypergeometric tests, and a repertoire-size bias correction was applied to TCR pairs. False discovery rates were estimated in a later analysis by permuting HLA or CMV assignments 20 times. In a later analysis, co-occurring TCRs were grouped using DBSCAN, and TCRdist sequence similarity was added for clustering within HLA-allele-positive subsets. For co-occurrence clustering, repertoires with fewer than 30,000 or more than 120,000 public chains were excluded, along with a handful of repertoires with anomalous nucleotide sharing. TCRdb provides this immuneACCESS table in a form limited to in-frame rearrangements. Some clones are lacking; in checked studies, under half of them reflect an unresolved V gene, and why the rest are absent is not known. V, J and clone size reflect that table, while D and trimming were determined from the DNA. Across this sample there are around 100,000 clones, with roughly 80% seen only once. Over 20% of the sample comes from the top ten.

The cohort consisted of fewer than 700 healthy bone marrow donors. At the time of sampling, every cohort member was nominally healthy, though immune exposures that went unrecorded were likely present. The donor tested CMV seropositive and was one of the 289 seropositive cohort members. A peripheral blood sample was collected from each donor, and TCR beta sequencing was performed on peripheral blood mononuclear cells. Genomic DNA was extracted from the blood cell samples with the Qiagen DNeasy Blood Extraction Kit. This TCR derives from a man aged 30-40 years in good health and CMV-seropositive. Input material: PBMCs.

The CDR3 sequence is CASTGTVFSRDGYTF. The nucleotides are TGTGCCAGCACCGGGACAGTCTTCTCCAGGGATGGCTACACCTTC. The chain couples TRBV6-1 to TRBJ1-2; 7 nucleotides in the junction match TRBD1. The germline V gene encodes CDR1 MNHNS and CDR2 SASEGT. Counted from cysteine to phenylalanine, this CDR3 has 15 amino acids. The kept DNA is CDR3 alone, 45 bases in frame from the first base. V is pruned by 7 bases and J by 6 bases, leaving 14 bases of the junction without a gene match.